This T cell receptor (beta chain) emerged from a study of beta chain features in type 1 diabetes (dated by TCRdb to the late 2010s). Regarding the study in general: No differences in mean age, gender distribution, total cell number or subset yield were found between patients and healthy donors. Whereas all 30 or so donors provided naive and central memory subsets, regulatory and stem cell-like memory subsets were isolated from just 8 patients and about 8 healthy donors. A total of about 99,000,000 sorted cells were examined across all samples, and RNA yield correlated strongly with the number of cells per subset. The study compared the TCRB repertoires of sorted circulating CD4+ T cell subsets in recently diagnosed type 1 diabetes patients with those in matched healthy donors. Points the paper makes about the study in general: Patients with type 1 diabetes made fewer insertions and deleted more nucleotides at VDJ recombination sites, implying thymic rearrangement abnormalities. Naive, central memory and regulatory TCRB repertoires appeared more similar among patients than among healthy donors. In all four CD4+ subsets, TCRB CDR3 length was moderately but significantly shorter in type 1 diabetes patients. Shorter templates might be favored by PCR, yet because patient and control samples were amplified and corrected together, any such skew would affect both groups equally. Because small numbers of individuals were included in the HLA sub-analyses, any influence of HLA type on TCRB rearrangement was left unresolved. Sequencing cDNA rather than genomic DNA could over-represent highly expressing activated cells, although activation and CD3 levels did not differ between groups.

This clone occurred a few times. This receptor's antigen is unknown. Base qualities were left out, and no much larger clone turns up one base away. V sheds 5 bases and J sheds 6 bases, leaving 5 bases between their ends. The CDR3 has 11 amino acids, counting the end cysteine and phenylalanine. Kept here is only the CDR3 DNA, which spans 33 bases and is read in frame from base 1. Per the germline V gene, MGHDK is the CDR1 and SYGVNS is the CDR2. Each donor gave one peripheral blood draw, averaging approximately 0.11 L, which was collected into heparinised tubes. A BD FACSAria II and a panel including CD45RO, CCR7, CD25, CD127, CD95 and CD27 were used to sort naive, central memory, regulatory and stem cell-like memory CD4+ T cells. Purity was above 98% for every sorted population. PBMCs were isolated right away by Lymphoprep density gradient centrifugation and were stained directly, without culture. So that batch effects would be minimized, each experiment stained and sorted samples in pairs, pairing one healthy donor with one patient.

All of the isolated RNA was reverse transcribed with the High Capacity cDNA Reverse Transcription Kit, so expressed TCRB transcripts were sequenced. Naive, central memory and regulatory T cell samples underwent deep immunoSEQ sequencing, averaging around 4 million total reads per sample. After sorted cells were lysed in RLT buffer, RNA was extracted with DNase-treated RNeasy Micro or Mini kits, with the choice depending on cell number. To prevent cross-contamination, each cell subset was processed individually, whereas patient and healthy donor samples were processed jointly. The immunoSEQ multiplex PCR was used to amplify TCRB sequences from cDNA, yielding 87-bp fragments that span the CDR3 region. Amplicons were sequenced on the Illumina HiSeq platform. The study's processing was this. Synthetic template baselines were used to correct PCR bias computationally, reads within Hamming distance 2 were collapsed, and singletons that could not be merged were discarded. Reads were aligned to IMGT to assign V, D and J genes, CDR3 length, and insertions or deletions at six rearrangement sites. Within each subset, clonotype counts were normalized to the number of sorted cells before true diversity and Gini coefficients were calculated with the tcR R package. The overlap coefficient, calculated on TCRB nucleotide sequences, was used to quantify repertoire sharing. Out-of-frame TCRB sequences from naive cells were analyzed as a proxy for the pre-selection repertoire. TCRdb took this table from immuneACCESS and kept in-frame rearrangements with V and J called. Such tables lack part of the clones; where checked against another copy, unresolved V genes explain under half of the gap, and the rest is unexplained. The V and J calls and the clone size are those of that table, but D and trimming were determined from the DNA. In this sample the table shows some 400,000 clones, more than 13% of which occur a single time. Clones ranked in the top ten supply under 0.02% of the sample.

The chain links TRBV25-1 with TRBJ2-1; TRBD1 is possibly the D segment (5 matching bases). The origin of this receptor is a woman aged 18-29 years in good health. The material sequenced was naive CD4+ T cells from blood. The cell subset or site label corresponds to: true naive CD4+ T cells. Here the CDR3 is given as CASSRGNEQFF. At the DNA level, the sequence is TGTGCCAGCAGTAGGGGCAATGAGCAGTTCTTC.